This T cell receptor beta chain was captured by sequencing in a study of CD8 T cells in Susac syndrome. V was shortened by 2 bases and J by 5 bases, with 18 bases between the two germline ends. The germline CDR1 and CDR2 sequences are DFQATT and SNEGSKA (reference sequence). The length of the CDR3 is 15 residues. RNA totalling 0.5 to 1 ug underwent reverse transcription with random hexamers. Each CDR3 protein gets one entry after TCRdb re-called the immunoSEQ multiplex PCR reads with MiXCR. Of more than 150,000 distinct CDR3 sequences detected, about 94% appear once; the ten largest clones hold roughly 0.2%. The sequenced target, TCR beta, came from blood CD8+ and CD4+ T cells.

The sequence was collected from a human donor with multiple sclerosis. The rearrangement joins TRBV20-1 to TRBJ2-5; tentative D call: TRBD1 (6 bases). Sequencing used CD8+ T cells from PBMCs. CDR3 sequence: CSARFLGQGRETQYF. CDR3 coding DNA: TGCAGTGCTAGATTTTTGGGGCAGGGGCGGGAGACCCAGTACTTC.